This T cell receptor beta chain stems from a study of T cell repertoires in cytomegalovirus infection. Whole-study findings and limits: The study found HLA-C-restricted CMV-specific TCR beta clonotypes dominating the ex vivo response.

This clonotype has ten or more counts. As yet, its antigen is unknown. V was shortened by 5 bases and J by 11 bases, with 12 bases between the two germline ends. This CDR3 contains 11 residues. In germline, CDR1 is SNHLY, CDR2 FYNNEI. TCRdb reanalysed the reads using MiXCR and keeps one entry per CDR3 protein. The table has about 76,000 distinct CDR3 sequences, less than 4.5% seen once; the top ten hold 4.6%. The sequenced sample was PBMCs. This chain joins TRBV2 and TRBJ1-1, with D unresolved. This TCR derives from a human donor in good health (CMV status not recorded). Some clones in this sample may be carry-over from other donors' samples. The CDR3 region is CASSPIRRAFF. CDR3 nucleotide sequence: TGTGCCAGCAGTCCAATTAGACGGGCTTTCTTT. Together with reference TRBV2 and TRBJ1-1, the CDR3 gives the full variable domain: EPEVTQTPSHQVTQMGQEVILRCVPISNHLYFYWYRQILGQKVEFLVSFYNNEISEKSEIFDDQFSVERPDGSNFTLKIRSTKLEDSAMYFCASSPIRRAFFGQGTRLTVV.